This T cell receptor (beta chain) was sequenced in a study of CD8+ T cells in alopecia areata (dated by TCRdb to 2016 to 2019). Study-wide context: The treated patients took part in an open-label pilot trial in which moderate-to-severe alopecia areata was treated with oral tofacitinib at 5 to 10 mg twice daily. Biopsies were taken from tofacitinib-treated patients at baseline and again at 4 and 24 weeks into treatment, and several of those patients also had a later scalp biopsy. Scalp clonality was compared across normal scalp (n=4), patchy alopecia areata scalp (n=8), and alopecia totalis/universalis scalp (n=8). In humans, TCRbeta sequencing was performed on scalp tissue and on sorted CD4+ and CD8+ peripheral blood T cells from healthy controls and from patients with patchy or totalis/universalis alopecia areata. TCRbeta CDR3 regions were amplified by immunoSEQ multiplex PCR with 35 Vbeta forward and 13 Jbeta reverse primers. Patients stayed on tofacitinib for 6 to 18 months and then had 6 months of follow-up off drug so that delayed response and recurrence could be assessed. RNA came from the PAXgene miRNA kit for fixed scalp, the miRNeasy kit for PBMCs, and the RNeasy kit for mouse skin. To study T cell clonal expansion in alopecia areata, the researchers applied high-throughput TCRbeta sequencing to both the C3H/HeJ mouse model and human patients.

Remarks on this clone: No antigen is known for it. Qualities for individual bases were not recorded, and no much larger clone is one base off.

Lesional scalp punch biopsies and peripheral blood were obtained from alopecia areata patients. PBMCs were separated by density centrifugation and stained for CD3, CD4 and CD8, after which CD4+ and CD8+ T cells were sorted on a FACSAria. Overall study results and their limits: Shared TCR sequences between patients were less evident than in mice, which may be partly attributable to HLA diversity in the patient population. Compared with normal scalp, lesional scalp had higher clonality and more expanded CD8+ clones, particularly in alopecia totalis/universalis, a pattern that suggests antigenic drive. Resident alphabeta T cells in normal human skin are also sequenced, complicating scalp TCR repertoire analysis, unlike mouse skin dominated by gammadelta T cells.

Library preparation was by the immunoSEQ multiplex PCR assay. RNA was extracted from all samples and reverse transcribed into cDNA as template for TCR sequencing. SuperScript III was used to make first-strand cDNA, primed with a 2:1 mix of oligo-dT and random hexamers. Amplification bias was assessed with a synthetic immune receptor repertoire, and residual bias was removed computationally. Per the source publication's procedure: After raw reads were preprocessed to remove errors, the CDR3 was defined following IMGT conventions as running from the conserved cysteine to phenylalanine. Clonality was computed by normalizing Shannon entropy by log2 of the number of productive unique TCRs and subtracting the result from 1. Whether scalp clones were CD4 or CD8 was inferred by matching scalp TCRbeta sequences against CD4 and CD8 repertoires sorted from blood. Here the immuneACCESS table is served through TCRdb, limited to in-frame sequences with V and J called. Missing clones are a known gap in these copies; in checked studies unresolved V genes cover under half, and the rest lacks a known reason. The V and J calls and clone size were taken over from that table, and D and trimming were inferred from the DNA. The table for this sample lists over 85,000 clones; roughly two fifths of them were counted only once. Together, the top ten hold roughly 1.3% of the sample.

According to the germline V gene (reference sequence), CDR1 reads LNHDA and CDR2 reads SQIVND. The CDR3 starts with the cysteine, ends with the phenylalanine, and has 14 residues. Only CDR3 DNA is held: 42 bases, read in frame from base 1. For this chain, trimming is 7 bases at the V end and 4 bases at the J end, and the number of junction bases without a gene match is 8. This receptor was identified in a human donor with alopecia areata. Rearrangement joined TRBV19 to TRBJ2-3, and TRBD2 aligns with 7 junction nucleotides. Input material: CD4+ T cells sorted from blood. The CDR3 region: CASNVAGVADTQYF. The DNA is TGTGCCAGTAATGTTGCGGGAGTCGCAGATACGCAGTATTTT.